One and the same sample provided the 27 T cell receptor beta chains below, sequenced in a study of cytomegalovirus exposure and HLA in healthy donors. PCR amplification relied on 60 Vbeta primers (plus 13 Jbeta primers). Profiled with immunoSEQ multiplex PCR; TCRdb holds only in-frame clones, not every one. The sample contains around 250,000 clones, over 90% of which appear only once. Sequencing input: PBMCs. These receptors were obtained from a girl aged 2-10 years in good health and CMV-seronegative.

The chain is built from TRBV7-6 and TRBJ2-1; 7 bases are a match to TRBD2. This CDR3 contains 21 residues. Germline-derived CDR1 and CDR2 are SGHVS and FNYEAQ. The V segment lost 5 bases and the J segment 0 bases; nucleotides outside the gene matches: 22. In nucleotides, the CDR3 is TGTGCCAGCAGCCCCGGCGGGGCGCTAGCGGCCCTGGGAAGCTCCTACAATGAGCAGTTCTTC. It is translated as CASSPGGALAALGSSYNEQFF.

For the CDR3, the DNA is TGTGCCAGTAGTTCCCTAGGGGGATCATCTTCACCCCTCCACTTT. Amino acid sequence: CASSSLGGSSSPLHF. The V gene is TRBV19, the J gene TRBJ1-6, with D possibly matching TRBD1 (6 bases). V lost 5 bases and J 9 bases, leaving 17 bases between the germline ends. Germline CDR1 LNHDA, CDR2 SQIVND (reference sequence). This CDR3 contains 15 residues.

This chain connects TRBV27 to TRBJ1-5; D is unclear. Germline CDR1 MNHEY, CDR2 SMNVEV (reference sequence). The CDR3 consists of 13 residues. V shed 4 bases and J shed 3 bases, with 7 bases lying between them. In DNA, the CDR3 is TGTGCCAGCAGTTCTAAAGACAATCAGCCCCAGCATTTT. It encodes CASSSKDNQPQHF.

The chain is built from TRBV29-1 and TRBJ1-1, with TRBD1 matching 9 bases. The length of the CDR3 is 14 residues. Germline V gene lookup returns CDR1 SQVTM and CDR2 ANQGSEA. V shed 4 bases and J 0 bases; nucleotides not matched to a gene: 3. Here the CDR3 DNA reads TGCAGCGTTGGAACAGGGGGCATGAACACTGAAGCTTTCTTT. This gives the protein CSVGTGGMNTEAFF.

This rearrangement joins TRBV15 to TRBJ2-4; 8 bases agree with TRBD2. Trimming cost V 0 bases and J 0 bases; bases outside gene matches: 13. This CDR3 is 20 amino acids long. The germline CDR1 and CDR2 sequences are LNHNV and YYDKDF (reference sequence). CDR3 sequence (DNA): TGTGCCACCAGCAGAGATCGGGCCTCGGGAGGGACCCAAGCCAAAAACATTCAGTACTTC. Its protein is CATSRDRASGGTQAKNIQYF. The complete variable domain, with remaining parts taken from reference TRBV15 and TRBJ2-4, reads DAMVIQNPRYQVTQFGKPVTLSCSQTLNHNVMYWYQQKSSQAPKLLFHYYDKDFNNEADTPDNFQSRRPNTSFCFLDIRSPGLGDTAMYLCATSRDRASGGTQAKNIQYFGAGTRLSVL.

A few counts support this clone. Germline is not matched at one junction end, which may reflect a read error. The V and J genes are TRBV7-9 and TRBJ1-2; 11 bases match TRBD1. From germline, CDR1 is SEHNR and CDR2 FQNEAQ (reference sequence). The CDR3 covers 16 residues. This chain's CDR3 is CSSSSWDRGANYGYTF. The CDR3 region has the DNA TGTTCCAGCAGCTCCTGGGACAGGGGGGCTAACTATGGCTACACCTTC.

The genes are TRBV2 and TRBJ2-1; D may be TRBD2 (7 bases). This CDR3 spans 15 amino acids. The V end was cut by 6 bases, the J end by 3 bases, with 15 bases between. Germline CDR1 and CDR2: SNHLY and FYNNEI. The chain's CDR3 is CASREREGVYNEQFF. The DNA for the CDR3 is TGTGCCAGCAGGGAAAGGGAGGGGGTCTACAATGAGCAGTTCTTC.

The chain has TRBV27 and TRBJ2-3; D may be TRBD1 (5 bases). The germline gives CDR1 MNHEY, CDR2 SMNVEV (reference sequence). The CDR3 has 16 amino acids. Trimming cost V 2 bases and J 2 bases, with 14 bases left between them. The CDR3 coding sequence is TGTGCCAGCAGTTTAGGGGCAGGGCTGGTCACAGATACGCAGTATTTT. Its translation is CASSLGAGLVTDTQYF.

The chain combines TRBV7-2 with TRBJ1-2; 8 positions match TRBD1. With V trimmed by 8 bases and J by 0 bases, 11 bases remained unmatched. Germline V gives CDR1 SGHTA, CDR2 FQGNSA. The CDR3 is 16 residues long. The CDR3 reads CASRWQGALTNYGYTF. The CDR3 DNA reads TGTGCCAGCCGCTGGCAGGGGGCGCTCACTAACTATGGCTACACCTTC.

This chain uses TRBV7-6 with TRBJ2-3, with a possible D match to TRBD2 (6 bases). The CDR3 sequence is 16 residues long. Between the trimmed V and J ends, which lost 1 base and 2 bases, there was a span of 13 bases. Germline assignment: CDR1 SGHVS and CDR2 FNYEAQ. The CDR3 is CASSLGDFVFTDTQYF. For the CDR3, the DNA is TGTGCCAGCAGCTTAGGGGACTTCGTATTCACAGATACGCAGTATTTT.

The rearrangement uses TRBV18 and TRBJ2-5; D is perhaps TRBD2 (6 bases). The germline V gene encodes CDR1 KGHSH and CDR2 LQKENI. This CDR3 region has 19 residues. Trimming removed 0 bases from V and 4 bases from J, with 24 bases in between. The CDR3 region is CASSPPGLARDNKGETQYF. The CDR3 nucleotides read TGTGCCAGCTCACCACCGGGTCTAGCGAGAGATAACAAGGGAGAGACCCAGTACTTC.

The chain is built from TRBV5-5 and TRBJ1-6; 9 positions agree with TRBD1. CDR1 is SGHKS, CDR2 YYEKEE, per germline (reference sequence). The trim removed 4 bases at V and 8 bases at J, leaving 7 bases unmatched. The CDR3 is 15 amino acids. The CDR3 here is CASSNRDRDHSPLHF. In DNA form, the CDR3 reads TGTGCCAGCAGCAACCGGGACAGGGACCATTCACCCCTCCACTTT.

This clone was detected only a few times. V and J are TRBV6-1 and TRBJ1-1, with TRBD1 matching 10 bases. This CDR3 has 14 amino acids. Germline assignment: CDR1 MNHNS and CDR2 SASEGT. V lost 8 bases, J lost 4 bases, and 7 bases stayed unmatched. In DNA, the CDR3 is TGTGCCAGCGGGATGACAGGGGGCATCACTGAAGCTTTCTTT. This translates into CASGMTGGITEAFF.

This sequence joins TRBV5-1 and TRBJ2-7; a weak D match, TRBD1 (6 bases). The germline gives CDR1 SGHRS, CDR2 YFSETQ. The length of the CDR3 is 14 residues. The V gene lost 0 bases and the J gene lost 7 bases, with 14 bases spanning the gap. This CDR3 is CASSLGGGAVEQYF. In DNA form, the CDR3 reads TGCGCCAGCAGCTTGGGAGGGGGTGCAGTAGAGCAGTACTTC.

The chain employs TRBV20-1 and TRBJ1-1, with D unclear. Germline CDR1 is DFQATT and CDR2 is SNEGSKA (reference sequence). Trimming removed 5 bases from V and 5 bases from J, with 6 bases in between. The CDR3 loop spans 10 amino acids. In nucleotides, the CDR3 is TGCAGTGCTTCCATTACTGAAGCTTTCTTT. Amino acid sequence: CSASITEAFF.

Note on this clone: One end of the junction fails to match germline, which may point to a read error. The rearrangement links TRBV6-1 to TRBJ2-7; 7 nucleotides agree with TRBD1. The CDR3 sequence is 12 residues long. From germline, CDR1 is MNHNS and CDR2 SASEGT. The CDR3 loop reads CASGDRAYEQYF. The CDR3 nucleotides are TGTGCCAGCGGTGACAGGGCCTACGAGCAGTACTTC.

The chain links TRBV5-1 to TRBJ2-3, with 13 bases matching TRBD2. The CDR3 spans 16 residues. Per the germline V gene, CDR1 is SGHRS and CDR2 is YFSETQ. With V trimmed by 2 bases and J by 4 bases, 4 bases remained unmatched. The CDR3 DNA follows: TGCGCCAGCAGCTTAGGGACTAGCGGGAACTCAGATACGCAGTATTTT. Residues: CASSLGTSGNSDTQYF.

This clone was detected a few times. V usage is TRBV2 and J usage is TRBJ2-7, with 8 bases that match TRBD2. The CDR3 consists of 16 residues. Trimming cost V 6 bases and J 2 bases; bases outside gene matches: 12. CDR1 is SNHLY and CDR2 is FYNNEI in the germline V gene. This CDR3 is CASRGRETSVAYEQYF. The CDR3 bases are TGTGCCAGCAGGGGGAGGGAGACTAGCGTAGCCTACGAGCAGTACTTC.

This sequence joins TRBV10-3 and TRBJ2-5; 9 bases agree with TRBD1. V shed 10 bases, J shed 4 bases, and the junction held 13 bases outside the gene matches. Germline V gene sequence: CDR1 ENHRY, CDR2 SYGVKD. This CDR3 contains 15 residues. CDR3 DNA: TGTGCCACCCAGTTAGGACAGGGGAGTGGAGAGACCCAGTACTTC. It translates to CATQLGQGSGETQYF.

CDR3 sequence reads: CAVTQNPYNEQFF. In DNA form, the CDR3 reads TGTGCCGTTACACAGAACCCCTACAATGAGCAGTTCTTC. This chain uses TRBV10-3 with TRBJ2-1; unclear D gene. Germline lookup yields CDR1 ENHRY and CDR2 SYGVKD. This CDR3 region has 13 residues. The germline V and J ends were trimmed by 11 bases and 2 bases, with 13 bases remaining between them.

This clone was detected once. The chain has TRBV10-3 and TRBJ2-2, with TRBD2 matching over 10 bases. CDR1 is ENHRY, CDR2 SYGVKD, per germline. Losses at the gene ends were 2 bases for V and 5 bases for J; bases not matched to a gene: 8. The CDR3 contains 17 residues. CDR3 loop: CAISEPSGGVRTGELFF. In DNA form, the CDR3 reads TGTGCCATCAGTGAGCCTAGCGGGGGAGTTAGGACCGGGGAGCTGTTTTTT.

A single count supports this clone. The rearrangement uses TRBV7-3 and TRBJ1-1; unclear D gene. The germline V gene has CDR1 SGHTA and CDR2 FQGTGA. This CDR3 comprises 16 residues. V was shortened by 0 bases and J by 4 bases, with 15 bases between the two germline ends. CDR3 sequence: CASSLTGRGGGTEAFF. CDR3 DNA sequence: TGTGCCAGCAGCTTAACCGGTCGGGGAGGCGGCACTGAAGCTTTCTTT.

The rearrangement joins TRBV10-3 to TRBJ1-3, with D perhaps TRBD1 (6 bases). This CDR3 region has 12 residues. V lost 6 bases and J lost 8, with 11 bases in between. Germline-derived CDR1 and CDR2 are ENHRY and SYGVKD. The chain's CDR3 is CAIRDSRDTIYF. The CDR3 DNA follows: TGTGCCATCAGGGACAGTCGAGACACCATATATTTT.

The chain combines TRBV27 with TRBJ2-2; the match to TRBD1 covers 10 bases. The V and J ends lost 3 bases and 6 bases, in that order; junction bases with no gene match: 7. Looked up from germline, CDR1 is MNHEY and CDR2 is SMNVEV (reference sequence). There are 16 residues in the CDR3. The CDR3 region has the DNA TGTGCCAGCAGTTTTTTGGACAGGGGGTTCGCCGGGGAGCTGTTTTTT. The encoded protein is CASSFLDRGFAGELFF.

The J gene is TRBJ2-1, the V gene TRBV14, with 14 bases aligning to TRBD2. This CDR3 spans 17 amino acids. Germline V gives CDR1 SGHDN, CDR2 FVKESK. J lost 4 bases, V lost 4 bases, and 6 bases had no gene match. The CDR3 loop reads CASSLGTSGSLYNEQFF. The CDR3 DNA follows: TGTGCCAGCAGCCTCGGGACTAGCGGGAGTTTGTACAATGAGCAGTTCTTC.

This rearrangement joins TRBV5-1 to TRBJ2-3, with 8 bases identical to TRBD2. Germline-derived CDR1 and CDR2 are SGHRS and YFSETQ. The CDR3 runs to 15 residues. The V and J ends lost 2 bases and 2 bases, in that order; junction bases with no gene match: 4. The CDR3: CASSFGGGTTDTQYF. The CDR3 DNA reads as TGCGCCAGCAGCTTCGGCGGGGGGACCACAGATACGCAGTATTTT.

The chain links TRBV19 to TRBJ2-7; no clear D gene. Germline values: CDR1 LNHDA, CDR2 SQIVND (reference sequence). The CDR3 has 12 residues. Trimming left V 6 bases short and J 0 bases short, with 6 bases between. The CDR3 loop reads CASRGDSYEQYF. CDR3 nucleotides: TGTGCCAGTAGGGGCGACTCCTACGAGCAGTACTTC.